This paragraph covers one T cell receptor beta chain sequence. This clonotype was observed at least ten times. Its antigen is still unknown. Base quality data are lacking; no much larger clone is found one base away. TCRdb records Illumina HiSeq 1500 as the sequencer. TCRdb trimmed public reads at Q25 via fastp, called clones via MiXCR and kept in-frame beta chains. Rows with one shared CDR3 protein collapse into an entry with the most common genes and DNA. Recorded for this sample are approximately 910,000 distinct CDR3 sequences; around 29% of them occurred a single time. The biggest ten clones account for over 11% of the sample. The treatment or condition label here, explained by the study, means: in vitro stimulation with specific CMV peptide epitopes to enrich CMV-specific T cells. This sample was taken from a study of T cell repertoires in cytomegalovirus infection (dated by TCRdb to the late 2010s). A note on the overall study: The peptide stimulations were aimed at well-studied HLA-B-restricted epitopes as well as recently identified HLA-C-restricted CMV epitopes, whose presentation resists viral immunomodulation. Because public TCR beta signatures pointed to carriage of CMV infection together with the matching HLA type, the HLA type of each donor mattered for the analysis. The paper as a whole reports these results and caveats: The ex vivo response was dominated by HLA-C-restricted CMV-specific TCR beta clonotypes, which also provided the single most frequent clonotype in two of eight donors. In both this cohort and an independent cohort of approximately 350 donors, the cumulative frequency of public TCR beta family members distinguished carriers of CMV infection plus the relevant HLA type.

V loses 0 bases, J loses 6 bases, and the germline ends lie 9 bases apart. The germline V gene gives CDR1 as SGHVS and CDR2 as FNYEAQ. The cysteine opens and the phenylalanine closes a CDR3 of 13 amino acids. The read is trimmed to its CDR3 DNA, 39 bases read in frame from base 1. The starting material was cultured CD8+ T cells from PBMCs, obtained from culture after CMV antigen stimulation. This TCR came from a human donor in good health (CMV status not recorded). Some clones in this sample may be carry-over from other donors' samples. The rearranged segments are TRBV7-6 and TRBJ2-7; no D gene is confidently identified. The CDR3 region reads CASSLAVSGEQYF. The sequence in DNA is TGTGCCAGCAGCTTAGCGGTCTCCGGCGAGCAGTACTTC.